This TCR beta chain came from a study of shared clonotypes between healthy human individuals. This CDR3 has 13 residues. V gave up 5 bases and J gave up 3 bases, with 12 bases separating them. Germline V gene lookup returns CDR1 SGHRS and CDR2 YFSETQ. The method was immunoSEQ multiplex PCR; TCRdb's version includes in-frame clones alone and lacks a portion of them. This repertoire shows over 750,000 clones, about 96% found once; its top ten account for about 0.22%. Naive CD8 cells comprised CD45RO-negative, CCR7-positively selected cells, excluding terminally differentiated effector memory CD45RA+ cells.

The origin of this receptor is a man aged 25-40 years in good health. The chain is built from TRBV5-1 and TRBJ2-7; D remains ambiguous. Sequences were obtained from naive CD8+ T cells sorted from blood. CDR3 in amino acids: CASRYLGRYEQYF. In nucleotides, the CDR3 is TGCGCCAGCAGGTACCTTGGACGCTACGAGCAGTACTTC.